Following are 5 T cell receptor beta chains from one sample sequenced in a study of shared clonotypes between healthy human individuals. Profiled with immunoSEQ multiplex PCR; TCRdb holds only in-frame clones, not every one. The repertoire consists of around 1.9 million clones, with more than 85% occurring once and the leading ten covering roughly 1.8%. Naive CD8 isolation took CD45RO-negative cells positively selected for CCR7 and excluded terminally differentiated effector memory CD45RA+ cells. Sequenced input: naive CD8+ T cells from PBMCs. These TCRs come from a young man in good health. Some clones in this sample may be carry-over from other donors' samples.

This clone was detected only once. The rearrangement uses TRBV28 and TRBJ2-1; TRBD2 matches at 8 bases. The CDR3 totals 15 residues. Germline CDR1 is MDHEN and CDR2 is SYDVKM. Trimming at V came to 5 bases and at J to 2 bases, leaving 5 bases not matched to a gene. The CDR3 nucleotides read TGTGCCAGCAGTCGACTAGCGCCCACCTACAATGAGCAGTTCTTC. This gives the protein CASSRLAPTYNEQFF. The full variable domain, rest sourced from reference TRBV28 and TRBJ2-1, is DVKVTQSSRYLVKRTGEKVFLECVQDMDHENMFWYRQDPGLGLRLIYFSYDVKMKEKGDIPEGYSVSREKKERFSLILESASTNQTSMYLCASSRLAPTYNEQFFGPGTRLTVL.

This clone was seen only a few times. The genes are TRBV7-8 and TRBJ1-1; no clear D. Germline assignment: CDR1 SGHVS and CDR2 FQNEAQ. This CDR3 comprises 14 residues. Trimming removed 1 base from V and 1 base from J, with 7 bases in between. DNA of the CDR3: TGTGCCAGCAGCTTAGTGCAGAGGAACACTGAAGCTTTCTTT. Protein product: CASSLVQRNTEAFF. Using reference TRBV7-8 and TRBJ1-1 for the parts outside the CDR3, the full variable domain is GAGVSQSPRYKVAKRGQDVALRCDPISGHVSLFWYQQALGQGPEFLTYFQNEAQLDKSGLPSDRFFAERPEGSVSTLKIQRTQQEDSAVYLCASSLVQRNTEAFFGQGTRLTVV.

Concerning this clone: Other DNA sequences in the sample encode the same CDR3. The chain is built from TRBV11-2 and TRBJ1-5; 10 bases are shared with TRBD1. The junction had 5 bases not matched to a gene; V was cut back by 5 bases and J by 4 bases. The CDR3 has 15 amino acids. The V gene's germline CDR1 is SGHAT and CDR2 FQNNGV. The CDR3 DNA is TGTGCCAGCAGCCTCGACAGGGGGCTTAATCAGCCCCAGCATTTT. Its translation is CASSLDRGLNQPQHF.

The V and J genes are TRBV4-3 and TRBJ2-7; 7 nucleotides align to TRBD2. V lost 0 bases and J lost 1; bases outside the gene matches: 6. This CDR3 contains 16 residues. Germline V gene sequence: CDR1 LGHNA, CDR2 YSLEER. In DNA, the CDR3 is TGCGCCAGCAGCCAAGATACGGGGGAGGGATCCTACGAGCAGTACTTC. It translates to CASSQDTGEGSYEQYF.

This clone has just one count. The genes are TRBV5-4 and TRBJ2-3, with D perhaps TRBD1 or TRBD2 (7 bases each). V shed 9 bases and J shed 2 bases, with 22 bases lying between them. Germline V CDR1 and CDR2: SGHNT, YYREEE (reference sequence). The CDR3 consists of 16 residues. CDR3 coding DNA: TGTGCCACCAGGGGGGGCGCCTCTGCCATCACAGATACGCAGTATTTT. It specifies CATRGGASAITDTQYF.